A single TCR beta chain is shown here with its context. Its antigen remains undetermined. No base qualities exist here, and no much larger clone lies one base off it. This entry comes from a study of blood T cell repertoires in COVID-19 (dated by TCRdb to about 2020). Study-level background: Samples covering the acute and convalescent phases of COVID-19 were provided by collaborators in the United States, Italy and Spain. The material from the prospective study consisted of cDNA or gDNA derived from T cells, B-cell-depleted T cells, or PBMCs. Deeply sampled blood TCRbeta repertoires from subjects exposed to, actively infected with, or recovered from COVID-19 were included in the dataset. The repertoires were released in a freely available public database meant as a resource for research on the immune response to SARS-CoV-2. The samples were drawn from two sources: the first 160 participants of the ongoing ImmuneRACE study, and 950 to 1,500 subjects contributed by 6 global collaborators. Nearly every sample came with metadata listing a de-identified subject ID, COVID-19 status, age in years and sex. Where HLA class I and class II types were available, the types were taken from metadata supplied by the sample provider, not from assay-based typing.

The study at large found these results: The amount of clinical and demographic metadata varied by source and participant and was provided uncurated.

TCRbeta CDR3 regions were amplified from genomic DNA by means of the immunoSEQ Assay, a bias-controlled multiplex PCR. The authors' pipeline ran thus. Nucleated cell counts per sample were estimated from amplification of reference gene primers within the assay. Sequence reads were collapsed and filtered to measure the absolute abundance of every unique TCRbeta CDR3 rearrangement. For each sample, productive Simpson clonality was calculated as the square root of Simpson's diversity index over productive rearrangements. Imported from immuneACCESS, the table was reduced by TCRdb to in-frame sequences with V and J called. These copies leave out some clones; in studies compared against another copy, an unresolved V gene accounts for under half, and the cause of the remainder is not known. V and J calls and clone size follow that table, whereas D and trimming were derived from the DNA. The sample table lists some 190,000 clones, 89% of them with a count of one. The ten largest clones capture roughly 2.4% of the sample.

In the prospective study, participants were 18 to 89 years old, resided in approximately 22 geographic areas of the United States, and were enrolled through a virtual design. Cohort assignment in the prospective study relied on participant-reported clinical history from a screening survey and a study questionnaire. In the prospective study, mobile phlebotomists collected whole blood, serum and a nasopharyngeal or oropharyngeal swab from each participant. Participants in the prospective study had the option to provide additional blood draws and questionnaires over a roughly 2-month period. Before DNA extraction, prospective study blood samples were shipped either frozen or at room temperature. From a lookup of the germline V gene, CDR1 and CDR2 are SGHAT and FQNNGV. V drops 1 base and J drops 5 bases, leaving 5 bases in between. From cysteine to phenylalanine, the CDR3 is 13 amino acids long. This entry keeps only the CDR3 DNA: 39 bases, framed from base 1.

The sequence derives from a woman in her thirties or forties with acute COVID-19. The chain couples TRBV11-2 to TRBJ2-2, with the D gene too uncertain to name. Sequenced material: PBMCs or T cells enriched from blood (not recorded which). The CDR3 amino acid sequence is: CASSLVATGELFF. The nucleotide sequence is TGTGCCAGCAGCTTAGTAGCAACCGGGGAGCTGTTTTTT.